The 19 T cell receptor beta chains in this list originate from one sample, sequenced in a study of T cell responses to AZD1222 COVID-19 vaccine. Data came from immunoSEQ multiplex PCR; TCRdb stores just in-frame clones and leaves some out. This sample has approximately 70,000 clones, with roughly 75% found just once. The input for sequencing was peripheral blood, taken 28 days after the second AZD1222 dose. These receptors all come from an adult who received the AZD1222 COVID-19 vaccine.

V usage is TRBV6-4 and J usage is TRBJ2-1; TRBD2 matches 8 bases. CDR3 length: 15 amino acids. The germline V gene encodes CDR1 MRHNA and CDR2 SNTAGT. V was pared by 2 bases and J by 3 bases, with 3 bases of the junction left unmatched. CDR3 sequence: CASSDQREYYNEQFF. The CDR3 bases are TGTGCCAGCAGTGACCAGCGGGAGTACTACAATGAGCAGTTCTTC.

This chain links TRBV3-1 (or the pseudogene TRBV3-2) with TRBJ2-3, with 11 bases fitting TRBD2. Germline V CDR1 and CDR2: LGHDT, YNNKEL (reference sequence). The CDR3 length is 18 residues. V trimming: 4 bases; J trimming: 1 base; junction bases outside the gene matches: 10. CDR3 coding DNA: TGTGCCAGCAGCCTAAAAAACGTAGCGGGAGGGGGCACAGATACGCAGTATTTT. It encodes CASSLKNVAGGGTDTQYF.

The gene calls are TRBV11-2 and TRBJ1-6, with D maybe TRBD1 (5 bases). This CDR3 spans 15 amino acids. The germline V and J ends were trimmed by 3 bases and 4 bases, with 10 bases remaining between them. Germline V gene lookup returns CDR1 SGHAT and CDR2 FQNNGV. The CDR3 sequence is CASSLGTEYNSPLHF. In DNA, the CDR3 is TGTGCCAGCAGCTTGGGGACCGAATATAATTCACCCCTCCACTTT. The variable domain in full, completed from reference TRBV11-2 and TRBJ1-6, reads EAGVAQSPRYKIIEKRQSVAFWCNPISGHATLYWYQQILGQGPKLLIQFQNNGVVDDSQLPKDRFSAERLKGVDSTLKIQPAKLEDSAVYLCASSLGTEYNSPLHFGNGTRLTVT.

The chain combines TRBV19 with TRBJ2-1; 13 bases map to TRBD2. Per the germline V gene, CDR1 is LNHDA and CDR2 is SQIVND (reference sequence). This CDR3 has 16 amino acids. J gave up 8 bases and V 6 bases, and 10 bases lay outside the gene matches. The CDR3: CASSPTSGRASDEQFF. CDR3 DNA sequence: TGTGCCAGTAGCCCTACTAGCGGGAGGGCTTCCGATGAGCAGTTCTTC.

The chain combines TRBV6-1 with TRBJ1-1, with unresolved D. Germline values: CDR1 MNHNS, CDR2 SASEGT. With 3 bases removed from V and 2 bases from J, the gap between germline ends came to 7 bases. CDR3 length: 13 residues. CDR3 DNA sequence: TGTGCCAGCAGTGAGTGGGCAAACACTGAAGCTTTCTTT. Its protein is CASSEWANTEAFF.

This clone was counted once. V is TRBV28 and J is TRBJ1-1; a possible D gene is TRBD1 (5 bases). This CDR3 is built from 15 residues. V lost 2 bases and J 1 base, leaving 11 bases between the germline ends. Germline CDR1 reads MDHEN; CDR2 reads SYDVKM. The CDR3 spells CASSLGGGTNTEAFF. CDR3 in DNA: TGTGCCAGCAGTTTAGGGGGGGGGACGAACACTGAAGCTTTCTTT.

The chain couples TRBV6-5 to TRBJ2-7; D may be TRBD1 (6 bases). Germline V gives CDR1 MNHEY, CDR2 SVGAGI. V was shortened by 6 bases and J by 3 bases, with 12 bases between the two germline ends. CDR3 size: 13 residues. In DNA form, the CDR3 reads TGTGCCAGCAGCTTCGGACAGTTCTACGAGCAGTACTTC. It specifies CASSFGQFYEQYF.

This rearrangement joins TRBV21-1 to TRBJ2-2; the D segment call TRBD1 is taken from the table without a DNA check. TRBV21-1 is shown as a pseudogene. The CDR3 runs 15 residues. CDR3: CASSPKSQDTGELFF. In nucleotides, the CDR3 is TGTGCCAGCAGCCCCAAGTCACAAGACACCGGGGAGCTGTTTTTT.

The CDR3 DNA sequence: TGTGCCAGCAGTCCCGGGACAGGGGGCGAAAAACTGTTTTTT. Translated, it gives CASSPGTGGEKLFF. The rearrangement links TRBV6-5 to TRBJ1-4, with TRBD1 identical over 12 bases. The CDR3 is made up of 14 amino acids. Germline V gives CDR1 MNHEY, CDR2 SVGAGI. With 5 bases clipped from V and 8 bases from J, the junction kept 3 bases outside the gene matches.

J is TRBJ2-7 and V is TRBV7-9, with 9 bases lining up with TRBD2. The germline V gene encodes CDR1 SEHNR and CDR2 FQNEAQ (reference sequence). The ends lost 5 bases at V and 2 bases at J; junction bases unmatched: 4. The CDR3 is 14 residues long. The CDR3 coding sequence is TGTGCCAGCAGCGAGGCTAGCGGGACCTACGAGCAGTACTTC. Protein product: CASSEASGTYEQYF.

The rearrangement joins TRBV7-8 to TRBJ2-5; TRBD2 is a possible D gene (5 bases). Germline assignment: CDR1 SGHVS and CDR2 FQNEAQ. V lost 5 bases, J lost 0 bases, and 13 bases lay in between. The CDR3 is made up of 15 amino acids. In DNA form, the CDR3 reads TGTGCCAGCAGCCCCCTCACGGGGTACCAAGAGACCCAGTACTTC. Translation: CASSPLTGYQETQYF.

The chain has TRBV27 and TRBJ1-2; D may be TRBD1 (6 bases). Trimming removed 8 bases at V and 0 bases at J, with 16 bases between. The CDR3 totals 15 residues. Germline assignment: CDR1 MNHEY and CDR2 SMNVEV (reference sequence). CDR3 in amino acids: CASRKGGPSNYGYTF. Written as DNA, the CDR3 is TGTGCCAGCCGTAAGGGGGGCCCCTCTAACTATGGCTACACCTTC.

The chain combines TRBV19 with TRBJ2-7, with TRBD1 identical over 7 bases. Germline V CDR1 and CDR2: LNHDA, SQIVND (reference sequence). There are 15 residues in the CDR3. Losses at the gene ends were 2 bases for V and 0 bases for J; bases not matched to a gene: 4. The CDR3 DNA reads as TGTGCCAGTAGTATAATCGGACAGGTCTCCTACGAGCAGTACTTC. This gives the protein CASSIIGQVSYEQYF.

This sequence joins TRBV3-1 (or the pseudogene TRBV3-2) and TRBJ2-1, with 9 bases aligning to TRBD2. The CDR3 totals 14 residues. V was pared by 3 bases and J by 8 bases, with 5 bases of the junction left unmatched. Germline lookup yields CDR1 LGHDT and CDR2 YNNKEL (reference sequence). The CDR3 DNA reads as TGTGCCAGCAGCCAGATGAGCGGGGGGTATGAGCAGTTCTTC. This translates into CASSQMSGGYEQFF.

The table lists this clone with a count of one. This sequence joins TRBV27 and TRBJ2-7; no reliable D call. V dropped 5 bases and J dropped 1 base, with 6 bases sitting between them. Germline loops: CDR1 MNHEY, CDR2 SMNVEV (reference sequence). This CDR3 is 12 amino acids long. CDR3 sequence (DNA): TGTGCCAGCAGTGGACGGTCCTACGAGCAGTACTTC. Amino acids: CASSGRSYEQYF.

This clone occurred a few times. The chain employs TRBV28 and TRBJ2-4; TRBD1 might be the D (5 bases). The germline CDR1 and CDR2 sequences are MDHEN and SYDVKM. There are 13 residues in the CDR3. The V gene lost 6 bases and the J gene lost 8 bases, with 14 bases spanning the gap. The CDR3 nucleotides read TGTGCCAGCAGGTCAACAGGTTCGGACATTCAGTACTTC. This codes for CASRSTGSDIQYF.

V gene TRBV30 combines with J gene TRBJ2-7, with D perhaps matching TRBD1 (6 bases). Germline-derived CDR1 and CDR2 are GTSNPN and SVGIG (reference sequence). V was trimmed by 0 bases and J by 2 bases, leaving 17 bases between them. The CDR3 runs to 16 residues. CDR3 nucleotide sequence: TGTGCCTGGAGTGTACCCCCTCCGACAGGCACCTACGAGCAGTACTTC. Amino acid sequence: CAWSVPPPTGTYEQYF.

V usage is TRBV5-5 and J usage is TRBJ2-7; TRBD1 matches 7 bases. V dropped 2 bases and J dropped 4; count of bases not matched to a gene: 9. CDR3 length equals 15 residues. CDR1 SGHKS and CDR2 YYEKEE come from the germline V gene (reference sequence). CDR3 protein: CASSFHGTELYEQYF. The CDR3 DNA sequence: TGTGCCAGCAGCTTCCACGGGACAGAGCTTTACGAGCAGTACTTC.

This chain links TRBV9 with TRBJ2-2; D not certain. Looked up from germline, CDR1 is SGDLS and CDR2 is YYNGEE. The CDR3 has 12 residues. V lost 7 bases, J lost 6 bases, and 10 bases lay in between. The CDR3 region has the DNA TGTGCCAGCGGGAAAAGGGCCGGGGAGCTGTTTTTT. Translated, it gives CASGKRAGELFF.